These 14 T cell receptor beta chains originate from one sample sequenced in a study of shared clonotypes between healthy human individuals. Profiling relied on immunoSEQ multiplex PCR, and the TCRdb table lists in-frame clones only, not all of them. The sample has 2 million to 2.5 million clones; 92% are singletons. The sample consisted of naive CD4+ T cells from PBMCs. The sample's subset: CD45RA+ positively selected. These receptors came from a man younger than 35 in good health. Some clones in this sample may be carry-over from other donors' samples.

This chain joins TRBV29-1 and TRBJ2-5; 12 nucleotides match TRBD1. The V gene end was trimmed by 7 bases and the J gene end by 7 bases; junction bases not matched to a gene: 4. The CDR3 runs to 12 residues. CDR1 SQVTM and CDR2 ANQGSEA come from the germline V gene. The CDR3 DNA sequence: TGCAGCGGGGACAGGGGGCAGGGGACCCAGTACTTC. It translates to CSGDRGQGTQYF. Full variable domain (rest looked up from reference TRBV29-1 and TRBJ2-5): SAVISQKPSRDICQRGTSLTIQCQVDSQVTMMFWYRQQPGQSLTLIATANQGSEATYESGFVIDKFPISRPNLTFSTLTVSNMSPEDSSIYLCSGDRGQGTQYFGPGTRLLVL.

V gene TRBV7-2 combines with J gene TRBJ2-7, with 9 bases that match TRBD1. The V gene end was trimmed by 5 bases and the J gene end by 3 bases; junction bases not matched to a gene: 8. Per the germline V gene, CDR1 is SGHTA and CDR2 is FQGNSA. The length of the CDR3 is 15 residues. CDR3 sequence reads: CASSRQGDSLYEQYF. The CDR3 region has the DNA TGTGCCAGCAGCAGACAGGGGGACAGTCTCTACGAGCAGTACTTC.

The V call is TRBV4-1, the J call TRBJ2-6; D unresolved. Germline CDR1 MGHRA, CDR2 YSYEKL. The CDR3 is 14 residues long. V lost 0 bases, J lost 2 bases, and 2 bases lay in between. CDR3 sequence: CASSQDPGANVLTF. CDR3 sequence (DNA): TGCGCCAGCAGCCAAGACCCTGGGGCCAACGTCCTGACTTTC.

The chain employs TRBV5-1 and TRBJ2-3; TRBD2 aligns across 9 bases. The CDR3 runs 16 residues. Trimming cost V 0 bases and J 0 bases; bases outside gene matches: 2. Germline V lookup: CDR1 SGHRS, CDR2 YFSETQ. Written as DNA, the CDR3 is TGCGCCAGCAGCTTGGGGACTAGCGAGAGCACAGATACGCAGTATTTT. Encoded protein: CASSLGTSESTDTQYF.

The chain carries TRBV9 and TRBJ2-5; 13 positions agree with TRBD2. CDR3 length: 14 residues. V dropped 3 bases and J dropped 7; count of bases not matched to a gene: 3. Germline V gene sequence: CDR1 SGDLS, CDR2 YYNGEE. The CDR3 DNA sequence: TGTGCCAGCAGCGCCAGACTAGCGGGAGGGACCCAGTACTTC. This codes for CASSARLAGGTQYF. The entire variable domain, with the rest obtained from reference TRBV9 and TRBJ2-5, is as follows: DSGVTQTPKHLITATGQRVTLRCSPRSGDLSVYWYQQSLDQGLQFLIQYYNGEERAKGNILERFSAQQFPDLHSELNLSSLELGDSALYFCASSARLAGGTQYFGPGTRLLVL.

This clone was seen only once. CDR3 in DNA: TGTGCCAGCAGCGTTGTTGCTAGCGGGAGCGGAGATACGCAGTATTTT. It encodes CASSVVASGSGDTQYF. This sequence joins TRBV9 and TRBJ2-3; 10 bases are a match to TRBD2. V was clipped by 2 bases and J by 5 bases; unmatched bases: 8. CDR3 size: 16 residues. The germline gives CDR1 SGDLS, CDR2 YYNGEE.

The DNA for the CDR3 is TGTGCCAGCAGCTTAGATCGGGGGTGGGAGCAGTTCTTC. Its translation is CASSLDRGWEQFF. The chain joins TRBV11-3 to TRBJ2-1; perhaps TRBD2 as D (6 bases). The V end was cut by 0 bases, the J end by 10 bases, with 10 bases between. The CDR3 contains 13 residues. The germline V gene has CDR1 SGHNT and CDR2 YENEEA.

This chain links TRBV18 with TRBJ2-7; D gene unclear. Germline values: CDR1 KGHSH, CDR2 LQKENI. The length of the CDR3 is 14 residues. The V end lost 3 bases, the J end lost 3 bases, and 12 bases lay between the germline ends. This CDR3 reads CASSPTGSSYEQYF. CDR3 nucleotides: TGTGCCAGCTCACCTACCGGGTCCAGCTACGAGCAGTACTTC.

The J gene is TRBJ2-1, the V gene TRBV10-3; a possible D gene is TRBD2 (6 bases). The germline V gene has CDR1 ENHRY and CDR2 SYGVKD. Trimming took off 7 bases at V and 8 bases at J, with 24 bases between the two ends. There are 16 residues in the CDR3. The CDR3 nucleotides are TGTGCCATCACCTCTCCGGGCCACTCGGAGGGCGATGAGCAGTTCTTC. It encodes CAITSPGHSEGDEQFF.

To note about this clone: The same CDR3 arises from other DNA sequences in this sample as well. The rearrangement joins TRBV5-1 to TRBJ2-3, with D tentatively TRBD2 (5 bases). This CDR3 region has 14 residues. V dropped 0 bases and J dropped 2 bases, with 7 bases sitting between them. Germline V gives CDR1 SGHRS, CDR2 YFSETQ. The DNA for the CDR3 is TGCGCCAGCAGCTTGGTCGGGAACACAGATACGCAGTATTTT. It encodes CASSLVGNTDTQYF.

V usage is TRBV12-5 and J usage is TRBJ2-3, with D possibly being TRBD2 (6 bases). From germline, CDR1 is LGHNT and CDR2 FRNRAP. This CDR3 is 15 amino acids long. With 0 bases removed from V and 5 bases from J, the gap between germline ends came to 12 bases. The CDR3 DNA is TGTGCTAGTGGTTTGGTAATAAAGGGAGGAGATACGCAGTATTTT. Translated: CASGLVIKGGDTQYF.

The rearrangement uses TRBV27 and TRBJ2-7; either TRBD1 or TRBD2 may supply D (6 bases each). Trimming left V 6 bases short and J 4 bases short, with 19 bases between. The germline gives CDR1 MNHEY, CDR2 SMNVEV (reference sequence). This CDR3 spans 15 amino acids. The CDR3 DNA sequence: TGTGCCAGCAGCTCGGGACAACCGGGACTTTACGAGCAGTACTTC. This codes for CASSSGQPGLYEQYF.

V and J are TRBV30 and TRBJ1-1; a possible D gene is TRBD1 (5 bases). CDR1 is GTSNPN, CDR2 SVGIG, per germline (reference sequence). The V end lost 0 bases, the J end lost 1 base, and 12 bases lay between the germline ends. This CDR3 is 15 amino acids long. This chain's CDR3 is CAWSVLRQSNTEAFF. The CDR3 DNA sequence: TGTGCCTGGAGTGTACTCAGACAGTCGAACACTGAAGCTTTCTTT.

The count of this clone is one. This rearrangement joins TRBV10-3 to TRBJ2-3; D is perhaps TRBD2 (5 bases). The germline V and J ends were trimmed by 3 bases and 4 bases, with 8 bases remaining between them. The CDR3 runs 13 residues. Germline-derived CDR1 and CDR2 are ENHRY and SYGVKD. CDR3 coding DNA: TGTGCCATCAGTGATGGGAGCGCAGATACGCAGTATTTT. This encodes CAISDGSADTQYF.